This TCR beta chain was obtained from a study of shared clonotypes between healthy human individuals. This clone was observed a single time. In germline, CDR1 is SGDLS, CDR2 YYNGEE. The CDR3 extends over 15 amino acids. Trimming took off 3 bases at V and 1 base at J, with 11 bases between the two ends. Sequencing used immunoSEQ multiplex PCR; TCRdb keeps in-frame clones, though not all of them. Of 630,000 or so clones in the sample, nearly 98% were seen once. CD45RO-negative, CCR7-positively selected cells formed the naive CD8 fraction, excluding terminally differentiated effector memory CD45RA+ cells. The donor cohort consisted entirely of Caucasian adults residing in Nashville, Tennessee.

Sequenced: naive CD8+ T cells sorted from blood. The genes are TRBV9 and TRBJ2-1, with D perhaps matching TRBD2 (5 bases). This receptor was obtained from a man between 25 and 39 years old in good health. In DNA form, the CDR3 reads TGTGCCAGCAGCGGCGGACTTTCTTCCTACAATGAGCAGTTCTTC. Translated: CASSGGLSSYNEQFF.